Sequencing of this TCR beta chain was carried out in a study of shared clonotypes between healthy human individuals. Sequencing was performed with immunoSEQ multiplex PCR; in TCRdb, only in-frame clones are kept and a portion is missing. This sample has over a million clones, with around 98.5% found just once. CDR3 length equals 15 residues. V lost 1 base and J lost 1; bases outside the gene matches: 3. Germline V gene lookup returns CDR1 LNHDA and CDR2 SQIVND (reference sequence). This clone was detected once. The J gene is TRBJ2-5, the V gene TRBV19, with 7 nucleotides matching TRBD1. The TCR sequence derives from a man aged 25 to 45 in good health. The specimen sequenced was naive CD4+ T cells sorted from blood. Subset meaning: CD45RA+ positively selected. The CDR3 sequence is CASSIAWTGQETQYF. In DNA, the CDR3 is TGTGCCAGTAGTATAGCCTGGACAGGCCAAGAGACCCAGTACTTC.